This TCR beta chain was captured by sequencing in a study of CD8 T cells in ankylosing spondylitis. This clonotype was observed at least ten times. The target antigen is unknown. Study conclusions and caveats: Some of these motif variants have turned up before, in reports on reactive arthritis synovial fluid and blood. What seemed typical of ankylosing spondylitis blood was a TCR beta motif built from roughly 8 highly homologous variants. Peripheral blood samples showed relatively rare disease-linked clones, and these clones were CD8+.

Making use of molecular barcodes, quantitative 5'-RACE generated TCR beta libraries. TCRdb analysed the 5' RACE reads with MiXCR anew, one entry per CDR3 protein. The sample has around 320,000 distinct CDR3 sequences, less than 25% seen once. The specimen sequenced was blood, either unsorted or a sorted T cell fraction (not recorded which). The TCR originated in a female donor with ankylosing spondylitis or in good health (not recorded which).

The CDR3 spells CSVDWTGGNEQFF. The DNA of the CDR3 is TGCAGCGTTGATTGGACAGGGGGAAATGAGCAGTTCTTC. The V gene is TRBV29-1, the J gene TRBJ2-1, with TRBD1 matching 10 bases. Germline CDR1 reads SQVTM; CDR2 reads ANQGSEA. V was pared by 3 bases and J by 7 bases, with 3 bases of the junction left unmatched. The CDR3 is 13 residues long.